The 6 T cell receptor beta chains below all came from one sample that was sequenced in a study of molecular identifiers for immune sequencing clone quantification. MiXCR, applied by TCRdb to the PCR reads, yields one record per CDR3 protein. The sample contains around 480,000 distinct CDR3 sequences, about 25% of which appear only once. Sequenced sample: naive CD8+ T cells from blood, with Jurkat cell RNA spiked in. Subset defined: FACS-sorted CD8+CD4-CCR7+CD45RA+ naive T cells. The source is a human donor in good health. Some libraries in this study had Jurkat cell RNA spiked in.

The sample holds a few counts of this clonotype. The rearrangement joins TRBV7-9 to TRBJ1-1; D unresolved. The CDR3 runs 14 residues. Germline CDR1 and CDR2: SEHNR and FQNEAQ (reference sequence). The ends were cut back, 5 bases at V and 11 bases at J, with 21 bases in the middle. The CDR3 region is CASSPTLTAGGAFF. CDR3 DNA sequence: TGTGCCAGCAGCCCAACCCTCACAGCGGGTGGGGCTTTCTTT.

There are a few counts of this clonotype. This chain links TRBV14 with TRBJ2-4; 8 bases agree with TRBD2. V gave up 0 bases and J gave up 8 bases; unmatched junction bases: 15. CDR1 and CDR2 (germline): SGHDN, FVKESK. The CDR3 length is 18 residues. The CDR3 loop is CASSQDRLASTAGDIQYF. The CDR3 DNA reads as TGTGCCAGCAGCCAAGACCGACTAGCGTCAACCGCGGGGGACATTCAGTACTTC.

About this clonotype itself: A much more abundant neighbour one base away suggests this may be a read error. V gene TRBV7-9 combines with J gene TRBJ2-3; TRBD2 matches 10 bases. The CDR3 extends over 16 amino acids. Unmatched junction bases numbered 5, after V lost 2 bases and J lost 3 bases. Germline values: CDR1 SEHNR, CDR2 FQNEAQ (reference sequence). The CDR3 DNA reads TGTGCCAGCAGCTTACTAGCGGGAGCGTCTACAGATACGCAGTATTTT. Translated, it gives CASSLLAGASTDTQYF.

This clonotype was counted between two and nine times. V is TRBV27 and J is TRBJ1-1; the D is unclear. The CDR3 runs 15 residues. Trimming left V 0 bases short and J 0 bases short, with 8 bases between. Germline CDR1 and CDR2: MNHEY and SMNVEV (reference sequence). CDR3 DNA: TGTGCCAGCAGTTTATCGTCCAACATGAACACTGAAGCTTTCTTT. This encodes CASSLSSNMNTEAFF.

Points on this clonotype: Being one base from a much bigger clone, this may be a read error. The V and J genes are TRBV7-9 and TRBJ2-3; 10 positions match TRBD1. Per the germline V gene, CDR1 is SEHNR and CDR2 is FQNEAQ (reference sequence). The V and J ends lost 4 bases and 1 base, in that order; junction bases with no gene match: 8. This CDR3 has 17 residues. The CDR3: CASSSPTGGWRTDTQYF. CDR3 bases: TGTGCCAGCAGCTCCCCGACAGGGGGCTGGCGCACAGATACGCAGTATTTT.

This clonotype has just one count. The chain combines TRBV28 with TRBJ1-5; unclear D gene. Trimming pared 6 bases from V and 3 bases from J, leaving 15 bases between. This CDR3 comprises 15 residues. The germline gives CDR1 MDHEN, CDR2 SYDVKM. As DNA, the CDR3 is TGTGCCAGCAGGATGGGGAACTATAACAATCAGCCCCAGCATTTT. Its protein is CASRMGNYNNQPQHF.